This T cell receptor beta chain was profiled in a study of cytomegalovirus exposure and HLA in healthy donors. Clones were sequenced by immunoSEQ multiplex PCR, and TCRdb holds only the in-frame ones, with some missing. In the table there are roughly 180,000 clones, approximately 89% of which are singletons. In regard to this clone: Its specificity is unknown.

Overall study findings and caveats: Researchers catalogued approximately 170 TCR beta chains as cytomegalovirus-associated.

Sequenced sample: PBMCs. The source is a man in his thirties or forties in good health and CMV-seropositive.

The CDR3 is CASSQGASYEQYF. The CDR3 DNA sequence: TGCGCCAGCAGCCAGGGCGCATCCTACGAGCAGTACTTC. The V and J genes are TRBV4-3 and TRBJ2-7; D gene unclear. The CDR3 contains 13 residues. V dropped 3 bases and J dropped 1 base, with 7 bases sitting between them. Germline V lookup: CDR1 LGHNA, CDR2 YSLEER.